A selection of T cell receptor beta chains follows, all from one sample in a study of Tregs in tolerant kidney transplant recipients. TCRdb's table, derived via immunoSEQ multiplex PCR, lists solely in-frame clones and lacks some. This table has some 66,000 clones, roughly 90% appearing once. This specimen was CD8+ T cells from blood, taken before the transplant. All receptors derive from a human donor who received a combined kidney and bone marrow transplant. Both conserved end residues are part of each CDR3. D genes are given only for firm matches. Clone size is given for some rows only: seen once, a few or many times, or a class if the clone is expanded.

clone size,J gene,D gene,V gene,CDR3 DNA,CDR3 protein
NA,TRBJ1-5,NA,TRBV2,TGTGCCAGCCGGCGGGGGACGGACGCTTATCAGCCCCAGCATTTT,CASRRGTDAYQPQHF
once,TRBJ2-1,TRBD2,TRBV9,TGTGCCAGCAGCGAGGGCTCTAGTACTAGCGTGAGGGAGCAGTTCTTC,CASSEGSSTSVREQFF
NA,TRBJ1-2,TRBD1,TRBV5-4,TGTGCCAGCAGTCAGGGGGATGGCTACACCTTC,CASSQGDGYTF
NA,TRBJ2-1,NA,TRBV4-3,TGCGCCAGCAGCCAGTGGGTAGGCGGCAATGAGCAGTTCTTC,CASSQWVGGNEQFF
NA,TRBJ2-7,NA,TRBV7-5,TGTGTCAGAAGCTTAGTAACAGGGGGTCGAGACGAGCAGTACTTC,CVRSLVTGGRDEQYF
NA,TRBJ2-3,NA,TRBV9,TGTGCCAGCAGGGGAGGCACAGATACGCAGTATTTT,CASRGGTDTQYF
NA,TRBJ2-1,NA,TRBV14,TGTGCCAGCAGCAAAGCCGGGACAGAGCAGTTCTTC,CASSKAGTEQFF
NA,TRBJ2-7,TRBD2,TRBV11-3,TGTGCCAGCAGCCCTCTAGCGGGGCCAAACTACGAGCAGTACTTC,CASSPLAGPNYEQYF
once,TRBJ2-7,NA,TRBV7-9,TGTGCCAGCAGACCTACAGGGCTATCACGAGAGCAGTACTTC,CASRPTGLSREQYF
NA,TRBJ2-7,NA,TRBV6-5,TGTGCCAGCAGTTACTCGATAGGGGAAACCTCCTACGAGCAGTACTTC,CASSYSIGETSYEQYF
NA,TRBJ2-7,TRBD1,TRBV7-8,TGTGCCAGCAGCCCCAGCAGGGGGAACTACGAGCAGTACTTC,CASSPSRGNYEQYF
NA,TRBJ2-7,NA,TRBV7-6,TGTGCCAGCAGCCAAAAGGACAGAGGAGGATACGAGCAGTACTTC,CASSQKDRGGYEQYF
few,TRBJ2-2,NA,TRBV7-9,TGTGCCAGCAGTCCTCTAGGAGGAAACACCGGGGAGCTGTTTTTT,CASSPLGGNTGELFF
NA,TRBJ2-1,TRBD1,TRBV5-6,TGTGCCAGCAGCTGGGGACAGTTACACAATGAGCAGTTCTTC,CASSWGQLHNEQFF
NA,TRBJ2-7,TRBD1,TRBV29-1,TGCAGCGTTGAAGATCTGGACAGGGGTGCCTACGAGCAGTACTTC,CSVEDLDRGAYEQYF
once,TRBJ1-2,NA,TRBV5-4,TGTGCCAGCAGCTCAAGGTCATCGGGGAAGGGCTACACCTTC,CASSSRSSGKGYTF
NA,TRBJ2-3,TRBD2,TRBV13,TGTGCCAGCAGCTACAATCGACTAGCGGGACAGCATACGCAGTATTTT,CASSYNRLAGQHTQYF
NA,TRBJ2-7,NA,TRBV5-1,TGCGCCAGCAGGCCAGGGGTGTCCTACGAGCAGTACTTC,CASRPGVSYEQYF
NA,TRBJ2-2,TRBD1,TRBV5-6,TGTGCCAGCAGCCTGGGACAGGGGCCCTACACCGGGGAGCTGTTTTTT,CASSLGQGPYTGELFF
NA,TRBJ1-5,NA,TRBV5-8,TGTGCCAGCAGCCTACCATTACAGGAATATGGCAATCAGCCCCAGCATTTT,CASSLPLQEYGNQPQHF
NA,TRBJ2-1,TRBD1,TRBV28,TGTGCCAGCAGACAGTACAGGGGGCACAACAATGAGCAGTTCTTC,CASRQYRGHNNEQFF
NA,TRBJ2-7,NA,TRBV11-3,TGTGCCAGCAGCTCTTTAGCGTTTGATGGGCAGTACTTC,CASSSLAFDGQYF
NA,TRBJ2-7,NA,TRBV5-6,TGTGCCAGCAGCTACTATGGAGGGTCCTACGAGCAGTACTTC,CASSYYGGSYEQYF
few,TRBJ1-2,NA,TRBV27,TGTGCCAGCAGCACAACGGGGGGGAACTATGGCTACACCTTC,CASSTTGGNYGYTF
NA,TRBJ2-7,NA,TRBV5-1,TGCGCCAGCAGCTTGGCCGGGGTTCCTACCTACGAGCAGTACTTC,CASSLAGVPTYEQYF
NA,TRBJ2-7,TRBD2,TRBV7-9,TGTGCCAGCAGCTTCCGCGGGAGCTCCTACGAGCAGTACTTC,CASSFRGSSYEQYF
NA,TRBJ2-5,NA,TRBV19,TGTGCCAGTAGTGTTCGACTACCCCAGGTCCCCCAGTACTTC,CASSVRLPQVPQYF
NA,TRBJ2-7,TRBD1,TRBV18,TGTGCCAGCTCACATACTCCCGGGACAGGGGACGACGAGCAGTACTTC,CASSHTPGTGDDEQYF
NA,TRBJ2-1,NA,TRBV5-5,TGTGCCAGCAGCTTGGTAAGGGGCACCTCCTACAATGAGCAGTTCTTC,CASSLVRGTSYNEQFF
NA,TRBJ2-1,TRBD1,TRBV7-8,TGTGCCAGCAGCTTATACAGGGGGCTTGGCAATGAGCAGTTCTTC,CASSLYRGLGNEQFF
NA,TRBJ2-5,TRBD2,TRBV7-9,TGTGCCAGCAGCGTCCCAAATGGGGCTAGCGGGCTGCAGGAGACCCAGTACTTC,CASSVPNGASGLQETQYF
NA,TRBJ1-2,NA,TRBV7-9,TGTGCCAGCAGCTTCCAGGATGGCTACACCTTC,CASSFQDGYTF
NA,TRBJ2-7,TRBD1,TRBV7-9,TGTGCCAGCAGCTTGACAGGGCTCGAGCAGTACTTC,CASSLTGLEQYF
NA,TRBJ2-1,TRBD2,TRBV2,TGTGCCAGCAGGGGACTAGCGGGAGATGATGAGCAGTTCTTC,CASRGLAGDDEQFF
once,TRBJ2-4,NA,TRBV13,TGTGCCAGCAGCTTACCCGGACAGACGAAGAAAAACATTCAGTACTTC,CASSLPGQTKKNIQYF
NA,TRBJ2-1,TRBD2,TRBV5-8,TGTGCCAGCAGTACCGGGACTAGTATTGAGCAGTTCTTC,CASSTGTSIEQFF
NA,TRBJ1-2,TRBD1,TRBV27,TGTGCCAGCGCCCCACAGGGGGCGCAAGGCTACACCTTC,CASAPQGAQGYTF
NA,TRBJ2-5,NA,TRBV2,TGTGCCAGCAGTGACCTCCAAGAGACCCAGTACTTC,CASSDLQETQYF
NA,TRBJ2-2,NA,TRBV7-8,TGTGCCAGCAGCTTAACAGGGACCGGGGAGCTGTTTTTT,CASSLTGTGELFF
NA,TRBJ2-7,TRBD1,TRBV6-6,TGTGCCAGCAGTTACTCATCAGGGGGCTACGAGCAGTACTTC,CASSYSSGGYEQYF
NA,TRBJ2-2,TRBD2,TRBV7-6,TGTGCCAGCAGCTTAGCGGGAGGGGTCTCCGGGGAGCTGTTTTTT,CASSLAGGVSGELFF
NA,TRBJ2-6,TRBD1,TRBV13,TGTGCCACGGAACAGACAGGGGCTGGGGCCAACGTCCTGACTTTC,CATEQTGAGANVLTF
once,TRBJ2-7,NA,TRBV4-3,TGCGCCAGCAGCCAAGGATGGGGAGATGGTCCCTACGAGCAGTACTTC,CASSQGWGDGPYEQYF
NA,TRBJ2-1,NA,TRBV29-1,TGCAGCGTTGTGAGGGGGAATGAGCAGTTCTTC,CSVVRGNEQFF
NA,TRBJ2-7,NA,TRBV11-2,TGTGCCAGCAGCCTGAGCTCCTACGAGCAGTACTTC,CASSLSSYEQYF
NA,TRBJ2-1,NA,TRBV5-1,TGCGCCAGCAGCTCCAGTCCGGGACTCTACAATGAGCAGTTCTTC,CASSSSPGLYNEQFF
once,TRBJ2-2,NA,TRBV25-1,TGTGCCAGCAGTTCTGGACTTCAGGCCGGGGAGCTGTTTTTT,CASSSGLQAGELFF
NA,TRBJ2-7,NA,TRBV6-1,TGTGCCAGCAGCCTCCGGCGGACCTACGAGCAGTACTTC,CASSLRRTYEQYF
NA,TRBJ2-7,TRBD2,TRBV7-8,TGTGCCAGCAGCTTGATAGCGGGAGAATTGAGTAACGAGCAGTACTTC,CASSLIAGELSNEQYF
NA,TRBJ1-2,NA,TRBV27,TGTGCCAGCAGTTTCGGGGGAACGGATGGCTACACCTTC,CASSFGGTDGYTF
NA,TRBJ2-3,TRBD2,TRBV30,TGTGCCTGGAGCTCTCCCGGGACTAGCGGAACCACAGATACGCAGTATTTT,CAWSSPGTSGTTDTQYF
once,TRBJ2-6,NA,TRBV6-4,TGTGCCAGCAGTGCGGCAGGGGAAACCTCTGGGGCCAACGTCCTGACTTTC,CASSAAGETSGANVLTF
NA,TRBJ2-1,NA,TRBV2,TGTGCCAGCCAGGACGGGAACAATGAGCAGTTCTTC,CASQDGNNEQFF
NA,TRBJ1-3,NA,TRBV7-9,TGTGCCAGCAGCCACCGACAGGCCTACTCTGGAAACACCATATATTTT,CASSHRQAYSGNTIYF